This TCR beta chain emerged from a study of shared T cell receptors in the human thymus. Generated by immunoSEQ multiplex PCR, the TCRdb table keeps only in-frame clones and is missing some. Of about 380,000 clones detected, 85% to 95% appear once; the ten largest clones hold approximately 0.02%. The germline V gene encodes CDR1 MGHRA and CDR2 YSYEKL. V lost 11 bases and J lost 3, with 16 bases in between. This CDR3 spans 14 amino acids. This receptor was identified in a human donor. This sequence joins TRBV4-1 and TRBJ2-2, with unresolved D. Specimen: thymocytes. The CDR3 bases are TGCGCCTCCTGCCCTCGGCCCGACACCGGGGAGCTGTTTTTT. Translated, it gives CASCPRPDTGELFF.